This is a list of T cell receptor beta chains from one sample in a study of T cell responses to AZD1222 COVID-19 vaccine. Assay: immunoSEQ multiplex PCR; the TCRdb copy retains only in-frame clones and omits some. Counted here are about 140,000 clones, 90% to 95% occurring once; the ten biggest clones make up 0.7% to 1%. The sample in question was peripheral blood, obtained on day 0 of MenACWY control vaccination. The receptors come from an adult in good health. Both conserved end residues are part of each CDR3. The D gene is left open where the match is weak. A clone size is listed for some rows: how often the clone was seen (once, few, many), or a class if it is expanded.

>TRBV6-1|NA|TRBJ2-2|NA|15
TGTGCCAGCAGTGAAATGAGCTCCTACACCGGGGAGCTGTTTTTT
CASSEMSSYTGELFF
>TRBV7-3|NA|TRBJ2-1|TRBD1|16
TGTGCCAGCAGCTCCCCCGGGACAGGCTCCTACAATGAGCAGTTCTTC
CASSSPGTGSYNEQFF
>TRBV19|NA|TRBJ1-5|NA|15
TGTGCCAGTAGTATAGCACAGTATAGCAATCAGCCCCAGCATTTT
CASSIAQYSNQPQHF
>TRBV12-5|NA|TRBJ1-1|TRBD1|13
TGTGCTAGTGGTCAGGACAGGGCAGGGGGAGCTTTCTTT
CASGQDRAGGAFF
>TRBV25-1|NA|TRBJ1-4|NA|15
TGTGCCAGCAGTTCAAAGTGGGGGTCTAATGAAAAACTGTTTTTT
CASSSKWGSNEKLFF
>TRBV7-3|NA|TRBJ2-3|TRBD2|17
TGTGCCAGCAGCTACTTTAGACTAGCGGGAGACGTCGATACGCAGTATTTT
CASSYFRLAGDVDTQYF
>TRBV5-1|NA|TRBJ2-3|NA|12
TGCGCCAGCAGCGCACGAACAGATACGCAGTATTTT
CASSARTDTQYF
>TRBV5-5|once|TRBJ1-1|NA|14
TGTGCCAGCAGCTTGGTTGCCCAAGACACTGAAGCTTTCTTT
CASSLVAQDTEAFF
>TRBV2|once|TRBJ2-2|NA|12
TGTGCCAGCAGTGAAGATACAGGGGAGCTGTTTTTT
CASSEDTGELFF
>TRBV19|once|TRBJ2-7|NA|15
TGTGCCAGTAATACCGGGACCGGGGGCTCCTACGAGCAGTACTTC
CASNTGTGGSYEQYF
>TRBV6-5|NA|TRBJ1-3|NA|16
TGTGCCAGCAGTTCCCCCCGGGCGCACTCTGGAAACACCATATATTTT
CASSSPRAHSGNTIYF
>TRBV6-5|NA|TRBJ1-6|TRBD1|15
TGTGCCAGCAGTTTCGAGAGAACAGGGGGATCACCCCTCCACTTT
CASSFERTGGSPLHF
>TRBV5-6|NA|TRBJ2-5|TRBD1|14
TGTGCCAGCAGCTTTTTGACTGGACAGGGCGAGGAGTACTTC
CASSFLTGQGEEYF
>TRBV24-1|NA|TRBJ2-1|TRBD2|16
TGTGCCACCAGTGATGGGGAGGGCAGCTCCTACAATGAGCAGTTCTTC
CATSDGEGSSYNEQFF
>TRBV29-1|NA|TRBJ2-2|TRBD2|16
TGCAGCGTCAGAGGCGGACTAGCGGGTTTTACCGGGGAGCTGTTTTTT
CSVRGGLAGFTGELFF
>TRBV7-8|NA|TRBJ1-1|NA|14
TGTGCCAGCAGCTTAGCTGGGTCCTACACTGAAGCTTTCTTT
CASSLAGSYTEAFF
>TRBV7-9|NA|TRBJ1-2|NA|14
TGTGCCAGCAGCTTAATGGCCGGTCTCTATGGCTACACCTTC
CASSLMAGLYGYTF
>TRBV9|NA|TRBJ2-3|NA|16
TGTGCCAGCAGCGCGGGGGACGGAAGATACACAGATACGCAGTATTTT
CASSAGDGRYTDTQYF
>TRBV6-5|once|TRBJ1-1|TRBD1|14
TGTGCCAGCAGTCCGGACAGGAGGGACCTGGAAGCTTTCTTT
CASSPDRRDLEAFF
>TRBV7-9|NA|TRBJ1-2|NA|15
TGTGCCAGCAGCCCAAGGGGAGTTCGCGGCTATGGCTACACCTTC
CASSPRGVRGYGYTF